The 4 T cell receptor beta chains reported below all come from one sample, sequenced in a study of PD-L1 blockade in urothelial cancer. Sequencing used immunoSEQ multiplex PCR; TCRdb keeps in-frame clones, though not all of them. The sample holds tens of thousands of clones; around 90% are singletons and the top ten take 1.5% to 2%. As to time point: pretreatment peripheral blood. This specimen was PBMCs, taken around atezolizumab (anti-PD-L1) treatment. The receptors were gathered from a man aged 60 to 69 with urothelial cancer.

This CDR3 is CASSLVDFQETQYF. The CDR3, as DNA: TGTGCCAGCAGCTTAGTGGACTTCCAAGAGACCCAGTACTTC. V is TRBV7-9 and J is TRBJ2-5; weak D call: TRBD2 (5 bases). This CDR3 is 14 amino acids long. Trimming cost V 1 base and J 1 base, with 7 bases left between them. Germline V CDR1 and CDR2: SEHNR, FQNEAQ (reference sequence).

The rearrangement links TRBV30 to TRBJ2-7; tentatively, D is TRBD1 (5 bases). With 1 base removed from V and 4 bases from J, the gap between germline ends came to 11 bases. CDR3 length: 13 residues. Germline lookup yields CDR1 GTSNPN and CDR2 SVGIG (reference sequence). The CDR3 region has the DNA TGTGCCTGGAGTGGAGGACACCTTTACGAGCAGTACTTC. The encoded protein is CAWSGGHLYEQYF.

The rearrangement joins TRBV30 to TRBJ2-7; 7 bases are a match to TRBD2. From germline, CDR1 is GTSNPN and CDR2 SVGIG (reference sequence). CDR3 length: 14 residues. The trim removed 8 bases at V and 3 bases at J, leaving 13 bases unmatched. The DNA for the CDR3 is TGTGCCCTGCTGGCTCTAGCGGACGACTACGAGCAGTACTTC. This sequence encodes CALLALADDYEQYF.

J is TRBJ1-6 and V is TRBV5-1; 7 positions match TRBD1. The CDR3 runs 14 residues. The ends lost 2 bases at V and 10 bases at J; junction bases unmatched: 6. CDR1 is SGHRS, CDR2 YFSETQ, per germline. CDR3 sequence (DNA): TGCGCCAGCAGCTTAGGGGACAGTAAATCACCCCTCCACTTT. Translation gives CASSLGDSKSPLHF. Full variable domain (missing parts from reference TRBV5-1 and TRBJ1-6): KAGVTQTPRYLIKTRGQQVTLSCSPISGHRSVSWYQQTPGQGLQFLFEYFSETQRNKGNFPGRFSGRQFSNSRSEMNVSTLELGDSALYLCASSLGDSKSPLHFGNGTRLTVT.